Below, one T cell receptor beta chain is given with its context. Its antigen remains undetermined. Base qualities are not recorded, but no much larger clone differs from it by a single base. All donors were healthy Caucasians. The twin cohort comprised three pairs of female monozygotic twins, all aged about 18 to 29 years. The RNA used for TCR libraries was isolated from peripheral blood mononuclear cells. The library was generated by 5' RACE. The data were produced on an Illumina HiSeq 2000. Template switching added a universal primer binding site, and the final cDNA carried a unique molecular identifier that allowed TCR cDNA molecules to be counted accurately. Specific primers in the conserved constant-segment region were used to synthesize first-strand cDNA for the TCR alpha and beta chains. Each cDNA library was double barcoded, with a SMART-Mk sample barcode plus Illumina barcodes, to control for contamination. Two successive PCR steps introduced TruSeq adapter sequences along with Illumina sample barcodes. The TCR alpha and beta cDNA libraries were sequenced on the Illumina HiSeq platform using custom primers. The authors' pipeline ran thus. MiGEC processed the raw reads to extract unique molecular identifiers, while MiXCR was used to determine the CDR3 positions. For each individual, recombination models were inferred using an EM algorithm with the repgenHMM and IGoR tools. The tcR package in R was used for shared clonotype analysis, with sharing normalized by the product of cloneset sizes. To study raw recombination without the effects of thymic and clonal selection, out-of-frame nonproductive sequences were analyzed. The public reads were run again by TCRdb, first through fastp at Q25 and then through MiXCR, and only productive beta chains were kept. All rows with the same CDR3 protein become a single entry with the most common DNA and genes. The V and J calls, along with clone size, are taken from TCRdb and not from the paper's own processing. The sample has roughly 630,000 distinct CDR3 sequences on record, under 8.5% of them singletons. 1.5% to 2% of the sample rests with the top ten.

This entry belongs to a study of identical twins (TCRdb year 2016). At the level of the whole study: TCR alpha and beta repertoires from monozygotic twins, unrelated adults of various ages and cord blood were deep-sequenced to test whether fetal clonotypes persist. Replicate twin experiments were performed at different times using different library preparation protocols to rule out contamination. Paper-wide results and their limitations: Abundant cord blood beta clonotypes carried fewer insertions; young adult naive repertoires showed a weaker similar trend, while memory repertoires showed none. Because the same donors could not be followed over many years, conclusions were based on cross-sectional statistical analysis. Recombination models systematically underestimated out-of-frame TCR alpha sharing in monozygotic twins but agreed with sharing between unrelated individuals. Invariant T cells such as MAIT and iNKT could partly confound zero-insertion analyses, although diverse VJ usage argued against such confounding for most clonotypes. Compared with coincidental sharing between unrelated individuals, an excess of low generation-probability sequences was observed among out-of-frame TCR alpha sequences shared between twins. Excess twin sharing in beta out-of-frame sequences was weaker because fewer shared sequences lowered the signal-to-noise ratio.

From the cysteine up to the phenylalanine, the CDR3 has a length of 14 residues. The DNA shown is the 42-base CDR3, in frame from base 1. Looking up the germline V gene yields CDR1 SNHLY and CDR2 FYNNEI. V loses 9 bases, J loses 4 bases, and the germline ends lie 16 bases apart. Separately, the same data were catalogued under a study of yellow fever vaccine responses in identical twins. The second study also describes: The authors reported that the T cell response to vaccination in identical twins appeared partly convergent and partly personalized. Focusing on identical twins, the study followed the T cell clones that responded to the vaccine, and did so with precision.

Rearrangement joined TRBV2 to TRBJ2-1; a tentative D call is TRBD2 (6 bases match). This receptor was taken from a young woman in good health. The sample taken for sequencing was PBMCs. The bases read TGTGCCAGTAAGATACTCGGGACTTACAATGAGCAGTTCTTC. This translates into CASKILGTYNEQFF.